The clone carrying this T cell receptor (beta chain) was counted between two and nine times. Its antigen is not known. Study-level findings and limits: Whole repertoires were not studied in the larger cohort, only one V-J beta rearrangement. In terms of TCR gene usage, tumor memory CD4+ T cells clustered together with blood and lymph node memory CD4+ cells, as well as with lymph node naive CD4+ cells.

CD25-based Treg depletion was applied to purified naive CD4+ T cells. Semi-nested PCR with Nested Universal Primer A followed constant-region reverse priming of full-length variable regions. MiXCR, run by TCRdb on the 5' RACE reads, gives a single entry per CDR3 protein. The data show roughly 7,000 distinct CDR3 sequences, approximately 55% seen once. Germline-derived CDR1 and CDR2 are DFQATT and SNEGSKA (reference sequence). Trimming shortened V by 0 bases and J by 4 bases, and 15 bases separated the two germline ends. The CDR3 has 15 amino acids. The receptor was isolated from a female donor with breast cancer. The chain is built from TRBV20-1 and TRBJ1-1; no clear D gene. What was sequenced was naive CD4+ T cells sorted from a lymph node. As for subset: naive CD4+ T cells, CD4+CD45RA+CD25-. This CDR3 reads CSARDGEGSGTEAFF. DNA of the CDR3: TGCAGTGCTAGAGATGGCGAGGGTAGTGGCACTGAAGCTTTCTTT.